This TCR beta chain originates from a study of blood T cell repertoires in COVID-19. Overall study context: Both acute and convalescent COVID-19 samples were obtained from the United States, Italy and Spain. PBMCs, B-cell-depleted T cells, or T cells provided the cDNA or gDNA that made up the material.

Per the study methods: Nucleated cell number was recorded as an estimate derived from reference gene primer amplification. The method was immunoSEQ multiplex PCR; TCRdb's version includes in-frame clones alone and lacks a portion of them. That table gives V, J and clone size, and the DNA gave D and trimming. The data hold more than 45,000 clones, with 83% observed a single time. This CDR3 spans 15 amino acids. Trimming removed 5 bases from V and 2 bases from J, with 10 bases in between. The germline V gene has CDR1 MDHEN and CDR2 SYDVKM. This clone came up once. This receptor was obtained from a man at least 80 years old in a cohort sampled during active COVID-19. The rearrangement links TRBV28 to TRBJ2-6, with TRBD1 as a possible D gene (5 bases). Sequencing used peripheral blood. CDR3 loop: CASSHSRAGANVLTF. In nucleotides, the CDR3 is TGTGCCAGCAGTCATTCCAGGGCTGGGGCCAACGTCCTGACTTTC.